Listed here are 30 T cell receptor beta chains from one sample, sequenced in a study of cytomegalovirus exposure and HLA in healthy donors. Primers: 60 Vbeta forward and 13 Jbeta reverse. The data were produced by immunoSEQ multiplex PCR, yet TCRdb's version contains in-frame clones alone and is incomplete. The table lists 120,000 or so clones, around 81% of them singletons. Input material: PBMCs. These receptors originate from a woman in her forties in good health and CMV-seronegative.

J is TRBJ1-1 and V is TRBV27; D possibly corresponds to TRBD1 (5 bases). This CDR3 spans 15 amino acids. The germline V gene has CDR1 MNHEY and CDR2 SMNVEV (reference sequence). V was cut by 5 bases and J by 0 bases, with 13 bases left in between. As DNA, the CDR3 is TGTGCCAGCAGTACAAACAGGATACTGAACACTGAAGCTTTCTTT. Translated: CASSTNRILNTEAFF.

Comments on this clone: Its ends do not fully match the called genes, so a read error is possible. The V and J genes are TRBV5-1 and TRBJ1-2, with TRBD1 matching over 8 bases. Germline-derived CDR1 and CDR2 are SGHRS and YFSETQ. This CDR3 comprises 13 residues. DNA for the CDR3: TGTGCCAGCAGCTTGAACCAGGGGGCTGGCTACACCTTC. It translates to CASSLNQGAGYTF.

This chain joins TRBV5-1 and TRBJ1-1; D is possibly TRBD1 (6 bases). Germline V lookup: CDR1 SGHRS, CDR2 YFSETQ. The V and J ends lost 6 bases and 3 bases respectively, with 18 bases between them. There are 15 residues in the CDR3. The CDR3 loop is CASTLGQGTDTEAFF. The CDR3, as DNA: TGCGCCAGCACCTTAGGGCAGGGGACGGACACTGAAGCTTTCTTT.

V and J are TRBV5-8 and TRBJ2-7, with D perhaps matching TRBD2 (6 bases). V lost 4 bases and J lost 8, with 37 bases in between. CDR1 is SGHTS, CDR2 YDEGEE, per germline. The CDR3 covers 20 residues. The CDR3 coding sequence is TGTGCCAGCAGCAACAATTTCGAGGTTTGGACCGGGGGAGAGTACGACCAGCAGTACTTC. As protein: CASSNNFEVWTGGEYDQQYF.

This clone was counted a single time. This chain joins TRBV4-1 and TRBJ2-7; TRBD2 agrees at 14 bases. V dropped 1 base and J dropped 7; count of bases not matched to a gene: 3. This CDR3 has 15 residues. CDR1 and CDR2 from the germline V gene are MGHRA and YSYEKL. CDR3 DNA: TGCGCCAGCAGCCAAGGACTAGCGGGAGGGTGGGAGCAGTACTTC. Translation: CASSQGLAGGWEQYF.

V and J are TRBV4-3 and TRBJ2-7, with 9 bases matching TRBD1. CDR1 LGHNA and CDR2 YSLEER come from the germline V gene. The CDR3 length is 16 residues. Unmatched junction bases numbered 7, after V lost 1 base and J lost 3 bases. The CDR3 nucleotides are TGCGCCAGCAGCCAAGCCCGGGACAGGGAAGTCTACGAGCAGTACTTC. It is translated as CASSQARDREVYEQYF.

This chain links TRBV6-5 with TRBJ1-1, with TRBD1 matching over 9 bases. The CDR3 sequence is 13 residues long. In germline, CDR1 is MNHEY, CDR2 SVGAGI. V was clipped by 6 bases and J by 6 bases; unmatched bases: 5. The CDR3 nucleotides read TGTGCCAGCAGGGGGACAGGGACCCCTGAAGCTTTCTTT. Amino acids: CASRGTGTPEAFF.

This clone was seen a handful of times. This chain links TRBV5-1 with TRBJ1-1; D gene uncertain. V was shortened by 2 bases and J by 1 base, with 6 bases between the two germline ends. Looked up from germline, CDR1 is SGHRS and CDR2 is YFSETQ. CDR3 size: 13 residues. The CDR3 DNA sequence: TGCGCCAGCAGCTTTACTACGAACACTGAAGCTTTCTTT. Translating it yields CASSFTTNTEAFF.

This chain uses TRBV7-6 with TRBJ1-5; D remains unclear. Germline lookup yields CDR1 SGHVS and CDR2 FNYEAQ. CDR3 length equals 17 residues. Trimming pared 5 bases from V and 0 bases from J, leaving 17 bases between. The CDR3 DNA is TGTGCCAGCAGCCTAAACAGACAAGATTATAGCAATCAGCCCCAGCATTTT. It specifies CASSLNRQDYSNQPQHF.

The CDR3 loop is CAWRRGVRTEAFF. CDR3 DNA: TGTGCCTGGAGGCGGGGGGTTCGAACTGAAGCTTTCTTT. This chain joins TRBV30 and TRBJ1-1, with a tentative D call TRBD1 (5 bases). CDR1 is GTSNPN, CDR2 SVGIG, per germline (reference sequence). The CDR3 length is 13 residues. The V end lost 3 bases, the J end lost 5 bases, and 13 bases lay between the germline ends.

The chain carries TRBV14 and TRBJ2-7; D gene uncertain. Trimming shortened V by 4 bases and J by 4 bases, and 11 bases separated the two germline ends. CDR3 length: 13 amino acids. Germline CDR1 SGHDN, CDR2 FVKESK. CDR3: CASSRSLGYEQYF. The CDR3, as DNA: TGTGCCAGCAGCCGTTCCCTCGGTTACGAGCAGTACTTC.

This sequence joins TRBV6-5 and TRBJ2-2, with D uncertain. CDR1 is MNHEY, CDR2 SVGAGI, per germline. Trimming pared 0 bases from V and 4 bases from J, leaving 9 bases between. The CDR3 sequence is 15 residues long. This CDR3 reads CASSYSSFTTGELFF. In DNA form, the CDR3 reads TGTGCCAGCAGTTACTCCAGTTTTACCACCGGGGAGCTGTTTTTT.

The V gene is TRBV7-9, the J gene TRBJ2-5; 16 nucleotides match TRBD2. The CDR3 runs to 17 residues. V trimming: 4 bases; J trimming: 4 bases; junction bases outside the gene matches: 6. CDR1 and CDR2 from the germline V gene are SEHNR and FQNEAQ (reference sequence). CDR3 nucleotides: TGTGCCAGCAGCTATGGGACTAGCGGGGGGGCCATAGAGACCCAGTACTTC. Residues: CASSYGTSGGAIETQYF.

The chain has TRBV18 and TRBJ2-2; maybe TRBD1 (5 bases). Germline CDR1 is KGHSH and CDR2 is LQKENI. Trimming left V 9 bases short and J 1 base short, with 12 bases between. The CDR3 totals 14 residues. The CDR3 is CASGKTENTGELFF. The CDR3 nucleotides read TGTGCCAGTGGAAAGACAGAGAACACCGGGGAGCTGTTTTTT.

This clone is a singleton in its sample. The chain employs TRBV7-8 and TRBJ2-3; D not resolved. Trimming took 2 bases from V and 3 from J, leaving 15 bases between them. This CDR3 region has 16 residues. Germline V gene lookup returns CDR1 SGHVS and CDR2 FQNEAQ. The CDR3 DNA sequence: TGTGCCAGCAGCTTATTTTCGGGTTTGTCTACAGATACGCAGTATTTT. This gives the protein CASSLFSGLSTDTQYF.

The chain is built from TRBV29-1 and TRBJ2-1; TRBD2 matches at 8 bases. CDR1 is SQVTM and CDR2 is ANQGSEA in the germline V gene. The CDR3 consists of 14 residues. J gave up 4 bases and V 7 bases, and 9 bases lay outside the gene matches. The DNA of the CDR3 is TGCAGCGCGGACGGGGGGGTGAGTTACAATGAGCAGTTCTTC. It encodes CSADGGVSYNEQFF.

The chain uses TRBV2 and TRBJ2-3; 11 positions agree with TRBD1. Germline CDR1 is SNHLY and CDR2 is FYNNEI. CDR3 size: 15 residues. The junction had 6 bases not matched to a gene; V was cut back by 7 bases and J by 3 bases. The CDR3 sequence is CASTRGDRGTDTQYF. Here the CDR3 DNA reads TGTGCCAGCACCAGAGGGGACAGGGGGACAGATACGCAGTATTTT.

This clone was recorded a few times. This chain connects TRBV6-6 to TRBJ1-4; no clear D. Germline CDR1 reads MNHNY; CDR2 reads SVGAGI (reference sequence). CDR3 size: 14 residues. Trimming left V 6 bases short and J 5 bases short, with 13 bases between. As DNA, the CDR3 is TGTGCCAGCAGCCAAAGCGGACGGAATGAAAAACTGTTTTTT. Amino acids: CASSQSGRNEKLFF.

J is TRBJ2-5 and V is TRBV27; D is possibly TRBD2 (5 bases). The CDR3 consists of 15 residues. Trimming took 5 bases from V and 3 from J, leaving 16 bases between them. Germline assignment: CDR1 MNHEY and CDR2 SMNVEV (reference sequence). The CDR3 is CASSPRVWGKETQYF. In DNA, the CDR3 is TGTGCCAGCAGTCCGAGGGTGTGGGGTAAAGAGACCCAGTACTTC.

The V call is TRBV30, the J call TRBJ1-2; D not certain. With 0 bases removed from V and 2 bases from J, the gap between germline ends came to 10 bases. This CDR3 has 14 residues. The germline V gene has CDR1 GTSNPN and CDR2 SVGIG (reference sequence). The CDR3 bases are TGTGCCTGGAGTGTAGTCAGGAAGAACTATGGCTACACCTTC. It translates to CAWSVVRKNYGYTF.

This chain joins TRBV6-4 and TRBJ2-3; D is undetermined. The CDR3 length is 13 residues. From germline, CDR1 is MRHNA and CDR2 SNTAGT. Between the trimmed V and J ends, which lost 5 bases and 6 bases, there was a span of 12 bases. CDR3 coding DNA: TGTGCCAGCAGTTCGCAAAGCGAGGATACGCAGTATTTT. It encodes CASSSQSEDTQYF.

The chain has TRBV19 and TRBJ1-3; no reliable D call. The CDR3 loop spans 15 amino acids. Germline loops: CDR1 LNHDA, CDR2 SQIVND (reference sequence). V dropped 9 bases and J dropped 0 bases, with 15 bases sitting between them. The CDR3 protein is CASSRGFGSGNTIYF. In nucleotides, the CDR3 is TGTGCCAGCTCCCGAGGGTTCGGCTCTGGAAACACCATATATTTT.

This clone has only a few counts. The V gene is TRBV6-1, the J gene TRBJ1-1; 8 positions match TRBD1. The CDR3 runs to 15 residues. The germline V gene encodes CDR1 MNHNS and CDR2 SASEGT. With 4 bases clipped from V and 4 bases from J, the junction kept 8 bases outside the gene matches. CDR3 amino acids: CASSVSQGAFTEAFF. CDR3 DNA: TGTGCCAGCAGTGTCTCCCAGGGGGCTTTCACTGAAGCTTTCTTT.

The chain uses TRBV27 and TRBJ1-2; TRBD1 is a possible D gene (6 bases). Trimming stripped 4 bases from V and 4 bases from J, with 13 bases between. This CDR3 is built from 14 residues. Germline V gives CDR1 MNHEY, CDR2 SMNVEV (reference sequence). The CDR3 region is CASSSRGLVYGYTF. DNA for the CDR3: TGTGCCAGCAGTTCCAGGGGTCTCGTCTATGGCTACACCTTC.

The V and J genes are TRBV7-8 and TRBJ2-3, with 7 bases fitting TRBD2. Trimming took 1 base from V and 2 from J; bases not matched to a gene: 12. Germline loops: CDR1 SGHVS, CDR2 FQNEAQ. CDR3 length: 18 amino acids. The CDR3 coding sequence is TGTGCCAGCAGCTTAGGTGGGTTTGGAGCGGGGCCCACAGATACGCAGTATTTT. It encodes CASSLGGFGAGPTDTQYF.

The chain combines TRBV5-6 with TRBJ2-1; 13 positions match TRBD2. The germline V gene has CDR1 SGHDT and CDR2 YYEEEE. The CDR3 is 19 amino acids. Losses at the gene ends were 4 bases for V and 2 bases for J; bases not matched to a gene: 12. CDR3 bases: TGTGCCAGCAGCCCAGGACTAGCGGGAGTGGCTGCTACCTACAATGAGCAGTTCTTC. Its translation is CASSPGLAGVAATYNEQFF.

Turning to this clone: One junction end disagrees with the germline gene, perhaps due to a read error. The chain carries TRBV29-1 and TRBJ1-3; 7 bases are a match to TRBD1. Germline CDR1 reads SQVTM; CDR2 reads ANQGSEA. The CDR3 is 15 amino acids. For the CDR3, the DNA is TGCAGCGCTGAAGGTGGGACAGAAACTGGAAACACCATATATTTT. Translation gives CSAEGGTETGNTIYF.

The count of this clone is one. The chain has TRBV7-2 and TRBJ1-4; D gene ambiguous. The CDR3 runs 14 residues. Looked up from germline, CDR1 is SGHTA and CDR2 is FQGNSA. V was cut by 2 bases and J by 6 bases, with 10 bases left in between. This CDR3 is CASSLYTGYEKLFF. Here the CDR3 DNA reads TGTGCCAGCAGCTTATATACGGGGTATGAAAAACTGTTTTTT.

The rearrangement joins TRBV7-9 to TRBJ2-7; no clear D gene. The germline V gene has CDR1 SEHNR and CDR2 FQNEAQ (reference sequence). V was shortened by 6 bases and J by 2 bases, with 5 bases between the two germline ends. CDR3 length: 11 amino acids. The CDR3 DNA reads TGTGCCAGCAGACTGACCTACGAGCAGTACTTC. As protein: CASRLTYEQYF.

This clone has only one observation. The genes are TRBV5-1 and TRBJ1-2; 11 nucleotides agree with TRBD1. Germline lookup yields CDR1 SGHRS and CDR2 YFSETQ. The CDR3 has 16 residues. The junction had 6 bases not matched to a gene; V was cut back by 3 bases and J by 2 bases. This CDR3 is CASSYGTGGFNYGYTF. CDR3 bases: TGCGCCAGCAGCTACGGGACAGGGGGATTCAACTATGGCTACACCTTC.